Sequencing of this T cell receptor (beta chain) was carried out in a study of shared clonotypes between healthy human individuals. General study results and limits: The study's rarefaction showed incomplete sorted-subset sequencing despite large depth.

Evenly divided among several immunoSEQ plates was the genomic DNA of each subset. Data came from immunoSEQ multiplex PCR; TCRdb stores just in-frame clones and leaves some out. This sample has a few hundred thousand clones, with about 65% found just once. A CD45RA+ naive subset and a CD45RA-negative memory subset were split from CD4+ cells. A word on this clone: Its antigen is unidentified.

The receptor's source is a man aged 25 to 40 in good health. Sequencing input: memory CD4+ T cells sorted from blood. Sample subset: CD45RA-negative fraction.

CDR3 residues: CAIRDDMRADTQYF. The CDR3 DNA reads TGTGCCATCCGGGACGACATGCGGGCAGATACGCAGTATTTT. The J gene is TRBJ2-3, the V gene TRBV6-1; D tentatively fits TRBD1 or TRBD2 (5 bases each). Trimming shortened V by 10 bases and J by 4 bases, and 18 bases separated the two germline ends. The CDR3 consists of 14 residues. The V gene's germline CDR1 is MNHNS and CDR2 SASEGT.